The 31 T cell receptor beta chains in this list originate from one sample, sequenced in a study of blood T cell repertoires in COVID-19. Some clones are missing from TCRdb's copy, which holds only in-frame ones; the method was immunoSEQ multiplex PCR. The top ten hold roughly 4.5% of the sample, which has 210,000 or so clones, over 75% seen once. Sample: PBMCs or T cells enriched from blood (not recorded which). These receptors originate from a man aged 25-45 years with acute COVID-19.

The gene calls are TRBV5-5 and TRBJ2-2; unclear D gene. V lost 6 bases to trimming and J lost 1 base, with 16 bases between them. Germline V lookup: CDR1 SGHKS, CDR2 YYEKEE (reference sequence). The CDR3 has 16 amino acids. For the CDR3, the DNA is TGTGCCAGCACCCCTCCCACCAGGTTGAACACCGGGGAGCTGTTTTTT. This gives the protein CASTPPTRLNTGELFF. Combining the CDR3 with reference TRBV5-5 and TRBJ2-2 gives the whole variable domain DAGVTQSPTHLIKTRGQQVTLRCSPISGHKSVSWYQQVLGQGPQFIFQYYEKEERGRGNFPDRFSARQFPNYSSELNVNALLLGDSALYLCASTPPTRLNTGELFFGEGSRLTVL.

Here the CDR3 DNA reads TGCGCCAGCAGCCACACCGGACAGTTGAACACTGAAGCTTTCTTT. Translation gives CASSHTGQLNTEAFF. This chain uses TRBV4-1 with TRBJ1-1, with D perhaps matching TRBD1 (6 bases). V dropped 3 bases and J dropped 0 bases, with 11 bases sitting between them. The CDR3 is 15 amino acids. Germline V CDR1 and CDR2: MGHRA, YSYEKL.

This sequence joins TRBV6-1 and TRBJ2-1, with 10 bases that match TRBD2. The CDR3 is 16 amino acids. V dropped 3 bases and J dropped 2; count of bases not matched to a gene: 4. Germline V CDR1 and CDR2: MNHNS, SASEGT. Here the CDR3 reads CASSEPAGGAYNEQFF. Here the CDR3 DNA reads TGTGCCAGCAGTGAGCCAGCGGGAGGGGCCTACAATGAGCAGTTCTTC.

This chain joins TRBV19 and TRBJ2-1; a possible D gene is TRBD1 (7 bases). CDR1 is LNHDA and CDR2 is SQIVND in the germline V gene (reference sequence). V lost 7 bases to trimming and J lost 8 bases, with 24 bases between them. This CDR3 is built from 16 residues. The CDR3 bases are TGTGCCAGTAAGGATCCAGCGAGGGGGCGCGGGGATGAGCAGTTCTTC. This codes for CASKDPARGRGDEQFF.

The V gene is TRBV28, the J gene TRBJ1-1; D gene ambiguous. CDR1 and CDR2 from the germline V gene are MDHEN and SYDVKM. Trimming removed 6 bases from V and 4 bases from J, with 12 bases in between. This CDR3 spans 13 amino acids. CDR3: CASRVVHSTEAFF. CDR3 DNA sequence: TGTGCCAGCAGAGTAGTCCATAGCACTGAAGCTTTCTTT.

V is TRBV11-2 and J is TRBJ2-2; D gene ambiguous. V dropped 2 bases and J dropped 6 bases, with 7 bases sitting between them. The CDR3 spans 13 residues. Germline CDR1 and CDR2: SGHAT and FQNNGV. The DNA of the CDR3 is TGTGCCAGCAGCTTACAGATCGCCGGGGAGCTGTTTTTT. Translated: CASSLQIAGELFF.

This clone has just a few counts. J is TRBJ2-3 and V is TRBV21-1; TRBD1 is taken as the D call from the table, unchecked against the DNA. TRBV21-1 is recorded as a pseudogene. CDR3 length: 17 amino acids. CDR3 sequence: CASSTKLTGKGTDTQYF. For the CDR3, the DNA is TGTGCCAGCAGCACAAAACTGACAGGGAAGGGCACAGATACGCAGTATTTT.

The chain couples TRBV5-5 to TRBJ2-3; 9 nucleotides line up with TRBD1. The ends lost 4 bases at V and 4 bases at J; junction bases unmatched: 4. The CDR3 totals 14 residues. Germline values: CDR1 SGHKS, CDR2 YYEKEE (reference sequence). DNA of the CDR3: TGTGCCAGCAGCCCGGGACAGGGAGCAGATACGCAGTATTTT. Its translation is CASSPGQGADTQYF.

The chain has TRBV21-1 and TRBJ1-3. TRBV21-1 is deemed a pseudogene. The CDR3 totals 20 residues. The CDR3 loop is CASSIRETVRIRRTVNTIYF. The DNA of the CDR3 is TGTGCCAGCAGCATACGGGAAACAGTCCGTATTAGAAGGACCGTAAACACCATATATTTT.

This clone was seen a single time. The chain links TRBV5-1 to TRBJ1-1, with 9 bases fitting TRBD1. The CDR3 has 13 residues. Trimming at V came to 2 bases and at J to 7 bases, leaving 3 bases not matched to a gene. CDR1 and CDR2 from the germline V gene are SGHRS and YFSETQ. In DNA form, the CDR3 reads TGCGCCAGCAGCTTTGACAGGGGGGTTGAAGCTTTCTTT. It specifies CASSFDRGVEAFF.

The chain links TRBV18 to TRBJ1-5; 8 nucleotides agree with TRBD1. V was clipped by 3 bases and J by 3 bases; unmatched bases: 4. CDR1 is KGHSH, CDR2 LQKENI, per germline. The CDR3 is 15 residues long. The CDR3 bases are TGTGCCAGCTCACCCGGGACAGGCATCAATCAGCCCCAGCATTTT. Its protein is CASSPGTGINQPQHF.

This clone was recorded a few times. Written as DNA, the CDR3 is TGTGCCTGGAGTCGGACAGGGAACTATGGCTACACCTTC. Residues: CAWSRTGNYGYTF. The rearrangement links TRBV30 to TRBJ1-2; 8 nucleotides match TRBD1. The trim removed 2 bases at V and 2 bases at J, leaving 1 base unmatched. The CDR3 is 13 residues long. The germline V gene has CDR1 GTSNPN and CDR2 SVGIG (reference sequence).

The CDR3 DNA sequence: TGTGCCAGCTCATCCTCAGGGACAGGGACTGAAAAACTGTTTTTT. As protein: CASSSSGTGTEKLFF. The J gene is TRBJ1-4, the V gene TRBV18, with 9 positions matching TRBD1. The CDR3 extends over 15 amino acids. The V gene end was trimmed by 5 bases and the J gene end by 7 bases; junction bases not matched to a gene: 8. Germline V lookup: CDR1 KGHSH, CDR2 LQKENI.

J is TRBJ1-2 and V is TRBV19, with a weak D call TRBD1 (6 bases). Germline lookup yields CDR1 LNHDA and CDR2 SQIVND (reference sequence). The CDR3 contains 13 residues. The V end was cut by 5 bases, the J end by 2 bases, with 9 bases between. The chain's CDR3 is CASSPGTNYGYTF. The CDR3 nucleotides are TGTGCCAGTAGTCCCGGGACAAACTATGGCTACACCTTC.

The CDR3 bases are TGCGCCAGCAGCCAAGTAGGGGATGGCTACACCTTC. As protein: CASSQVGDGYTF. The J gene is TRBJ1-2, the V gene TRBV4-1, with D tentatively TRBD1 (5 bases). CDR3 length: 12 residues. The V end lost 1 base, the J end lost 6 bases, and 6 bases lay between the germline ends. Germline lookup yields CDR1 MGHRA and CDR2 YSYEKL.

This chain links TRBV2 with TRBJ1-1; 9 nucleotides agree with TRBD1. This CDR3 is 13 amino acids long. Looked up from germline, CDR1 is SNHLY and CDR2 is FYNNEI. V lost 8 bases and J lost 11; bases outside the gene matches: 12. The chain's CDR3 is CASVGQGRLLAFF. The CDR3 DNA is TGTGCCAGCGTGGGACAGGGTAGATTATTGGCTTTCTTT.

The chain uses TRBV6-1 and TRBJ2-5; 13 bases match TRBD2. CDR1 and CDR2 from the germline V gene are MNHNS and SASEGT. CDR3 length: 15 amino acids. J gave up 2 bases and V 3 bases, and 0 bases lay outside the gene matches. CDR3 loop: CASSEGLAGQETQYF. The CDR3 coding sequence is TGTGCCAGCAGTGAGGGACTAGCGGGACAAGAGACCCAGTACTTC.

The chain links TRBV11-2 to TRBJ1-2; D possibly corresponds to TRBD1 (5 bases). Germline loops: CDR1 SGHAT, CDR2 FQNNGV. CDR3 size: 13 residues. The V and J ends lost 3 bases and 4 bases respectively, with 9 bases between them. CDR3 DNA sequence: TGTGCCAGCAGCTTGGGGCAGAGCTATGGCTACACCTTC. This codes for CASSLGQSYGYTF.

The chain combines TRBV9 with TRBJ1-1, with D perhaps matching TRBD1 (5 bases). Per germline, CDR1 SGDLS and CDR2 YYNGEE. This CDR3 contains 16 residues. Trimming stripped 1 base from V and 1 base from J, with 14 bases between. The CDR3 DNA sequence: TGTGCCAGCAGCGTATGGGGGGGAGGTGCGAACACTGAAGCTTTCTTT. Translation gives CASSVWGGGANTEAFF.

J is TRBJ2-7 and V is TRBV27, with 8 bases fitting TRBD1. This CDR3 comprises 15 residues. V was clipped by 6 bases and J by 7 bases; unmatched bases: 14. Looked up from germline, CDR1 is MNHEY and CDR2 is SMNVEV (reference sequence). Here the CDR3 reads CASRLSQGAGKEQYF. DNA of the CDR3: TGTGCCAGCAGGCTCTCCCAGGGGGCAGGGAAGGAGCAGTACTTC.

This chain links TRBV7-9 with TRBJ1-2, with 8 bases fitting TRBD1. V lost 2 bases and J lost 7; bases outside the gene matches: 9. Looked up from germline, CDR1 is SEHNR and CDR2 is FQNEAQ (reference sequence). This CDR3 region has 15 residues. CDR3 protein: CASSLSLDRAGGYTF. The CDR3 DNA follows: TGTGCCAGCAGCTTATCTCTGGACAGGGCGGGTGGCTACACCTTC.

V and J are TRBV5-1 and TRBJ2-6, with a possible D match to TRBD2 (6 bases). This CDR3 has 15 residues. In germline, CDR1 is SGHRS, CDR2 YFSETQ. Trimming removed 4 bases at V and 2 bases at J, with 10 bases between. The CDR3 is CASSDGTPGANVLTF. CDR3 nucleotide sequence: TGCGCCAGCAGCGACGGGACTCCTGGGGCCAACGTCCTGACTTTC. Drawing the rest from reference TRBV5-1 and TRBJ2-6, the complete variable domain is KAGVTQTPRYLIKTRGQQVTLSCSPISGHRSVSWYQQTPGQGLQFLFEYFSETQRNKGNFPGRFSGRQFSNSRSEMNVSTLELGDSALYLCASSDGTPGANVLTFGAGSRLTVL.

The V gene is TRBV5-4, the J gene TRBJ2-7; perhaps TRBD2 as D (5 bases). The V end was cut by 7 bases, the J end by 5 bases, with 13 bases between. Germline V lookup: CDR1 SGHNT, CDR2 YYREEE (reference sequence). The CDR3 runs to 12 residues. CDR3 bases: TGTGCCAGCTCGCGGAGGTCGGACGAGCAGTACTTC. This gives the protein CASSRRSDEQYF.

This chain links TRBV27 with TRBJ2-1; D gene uncertain. The CDR3 extends over 14 amino acids. Germline V CDR1 and CDR2: MNHEY, SMNVEV (reference sequence). V shed 3 bases and J shed 5 bases, with 11 bases lying between them. DNA for the CDR3: TGTGCCAGCAGTTTGTTAGAGGCAGACAATGAGCAGTTCTTC. Translation gives CASSLLEADNEQFF.

The rearrangement joins TRBV6-1 to TRBJ1-1; D gene unclear. This CDR3 is built from 13 residues. Trimming shortened V by 2 bases and J by 1 base, and 5 bases separated the two germline ends. CDR1 and CDR2 (germline): MNHNS, SASEGT. The CDR3 protein is CASSETWNTEAFF. The DNA of the CDR3 is TGTGCCAGCAGTGAAACATGGAACACTGAAGCTTTCTTT.

This clone was seen only once. This chain links TRBV14 with TRBJ2-7, with D perhaps matching TRBD2 (5 bases). This CDR3 has 13 residues. Trimming took 4 bases from V and 6 from J, leaving 13 bases between them. Germline V lookup: CDR1 SGHDN, CDR2 FVKESK. DNA for the CDR3: TGTGCCAGCAGCCCCCTTAGCGCCGGCGAGCAGTACTTC. Its translation: CASSPLSAGEQYF.

The chain combines TRBV19 with TRBJ1-5; D gene ambiguous. Trimming took 0 bases from V and 2 from J, leaving 5 bases between them. CDR3 length: 14 amino acids. Germline CDR1 is LNHDA and CDR2 is SQIVND (reference sequence). The CDR3 here is CASSIEGGNQPQHF. The CDR3, as DNA: TGTGCCAGTAGTATAGAGGGAGGCAATCAGCCCCAGCATTTT.

This clone has just one count. This chain uses TRBV9 with TRBJ1-1; D gene ambiguous. Germline V gene lookup returns CDR1 SGDLS and CDR2 YYNGEE. V lost 4 bases, J lost 5 bases, and 15 bases lay in between. The CDR3 is made up of 14 amino acids. The CDR3 DNA reads TGTGCCAGCAGCCCCCCGTCGGGTTCGACTGAAGCTTTCTTT. This sequence encodes CASSPPSGSTEAFF.

The rearrangement joins TRBV6-1 to TRBJ1-5; tentatively, D is TRBD1 (5 bases). The CDR3 sequence is 14 residues long. Germline V gives CDR1 MNHNS, CDR2 SASEGT. V lost 2 bases and J 9 bases, leaving 14 bases between the germline ends. The CDR3 DNA follows: TGTGCCAGCAGTGAATCAGGGCTCCCCCCGCCCCAGCATTTT. Translation gives CASSESGLPPPQHF.

The chain recombines TRBV19 with TRBJ1-4; TRBD1 aligns across 7 bases. Germline trimming cut 5 bases from V and 4 bases from J; bases unmatched to any gene: 7. CDR3 size: 15 residues. In germline, CDR1 is LNHDA, CDR2 SQIVND (reference sequence). The CDR3 spells CASSVPGQLNEKLFF. CDR3 bases: TGTGCCAGTAGTGTACCGGGACAGCTTAATGAAAAACTGTTTTTT.

The chain carries TRBV2 and TRBJ2-7, with a tentative D call TRBD1 (5 bases). Looked up from germline, CDR1 is SNHLY and CDR2 is FYNNEI. The CDR3 consists of 13 residues. The V end lost 6 bases, the J end lost 2 bases, and 11 bases lay between the germline ends. The CDR3 is CASSRDRAYEQYF. The CDR3 bases are TGTGCCAGCAGCCGTGACAGAGCCTACGAGCAGTACTTC.